This T cell receptor (beta chain) emerged from a study of human T cells and chemical hapten exposure. Study summary: Small discrepancies in pooled library volume mainly accounted for the varying TCR yields per sample.

A single record per CDR3 protein comes from TCRdb applying MiXCR to the RACE reads. The sample holds fewer than 95,000 distinct CDR3 sequences, approximately 11% seen once. Time point denoted: patch test 2, 6 weeks after DPC sensitization. Treatment defined: therapeutic diphenylcyclopropenone sensitization with weekly scalp DPC. The CDR3 runs 18 residues. V lost 3 bases to trimming and J lost 2 bases; unmatched junction nucleotides: 12. Germline lookup yields CDR1 SGHRS and CDR2 YFSETQ. This clonotype was obtained from a man between 40 and 49 years old with alopecia areata. Some clones in this sample may be carry-over from other donors' samples. The starting material was whole blood, obtained in connection with sensitization to the hapten diphenylcyclopropenone (DPC). The gene calls are TRBV5-1 and TRBJ2-5; 11 bases line up with TRBD2. The CDR3 here is CASSSGILAGEPQETQYF. In DNA form, the CDR3 reads TGCGCCAGCAGCTCGGGAATACTAGCGGGAGAGCCACAAGAGACCCAGTACTTC.